This TCR beta chain is drawn from a study of OX40 agonist ivuxolimab in advanced cancers. At the level of the study: At 82.7% male, the cohort had a mean age of 60 years, ranging from roughly 20 to 90. General study points: Within 6 weeks, CD4+ and CD8+ blood T cells expanded clonally at 0.1 to 3.0 mg/kg.

This CDR3 spans 15 amino acids. V shed 4 bases and J 3 bases; nucleotides not matched to a gene: 8. CDR1 SGHRS and CDR2 YFSETQ come from the germline V gene. Points on this clone: Its antigen is not known.

Enrollment shut out patients with autoimmune disease history or systemic immunosuppression. Some clones are missing from TCRdb's copy, which holds only in-frame ones; the method was immunoSEQ multiplex PCR. Of roughly 66,000 clones listed, around four fifths are singletons. This chain links TRBV5-1 with TRBJ2-7; 9 bases are a match to TRBD1. Here the sequenced sample was CD4+ or CD8+ T cells sorted from blood, taken in a trial of the OX40 agonist ivuxolimab. The TCR originated in an adult with an advanced solid tumor such as melanoma, head and neck, liver or kidney cancer. This CDR3 reads CASSPDRGGGYEQYF. CDR3 DNA sequence: TGCGCCAGCAGCCCGGACAGGGGCGGGGGCTACGAGCAGTACTTC.